This T cell receptor (beta chain) was recorded in a study of OX40 agonist ivuxolimab in advanced cancers. Overall study context: Clinicians treated patients with ivuxolimab, an agonistic anti-OX40 (CD134) antibody. Allowance was made for prior anti-PD-1, anti-PD-L1 or anti-CTLA-4 therapy, and approximately 41% had some.

Blood draws occurred at baseline, cycle 4 day 1, and cycle 7 day 1. Worth noting for this clone: Its antigen is undetermined.

TCRdb keeps only in-frame clones here, not all; method: immunoSEQ multiplex PCR. The sample carries about 76,000 clones, 70% to 90% recorded once. Whole-study findings and limits: Normalized expansion of T-cell clones was also low for some nonresponders.

J was trimmed by 3 bases and V by 3 bases; bases with no gene match: 13. Germline CDR1 reads SGDLS; CDR2 reads YYNGEE. The CDR3 sequence is 17 residues long. Sequencing was performed on CD4+ or CD8+ T cells sorted from blood, taken in a trial of the OX40 agonist ivuxolimab. J is TRBJ1-2 and V is TRBV9; 8 nucleotides match TRBD1. The receptor was isolated from an adult with an advanced solid tumor such as melanoma, head and neck, liver or kidney cancer. CDR3 amino acids: CASSATETGTGDYGYTF. The CDR3 DNA sequence: TGTGCCAGCAGCGCCACAGAAACCGGGACAGGAGACTATGGCTACACCTTC.